This is a list of T cell receptor beta chains from one sample in a study of OX40 agonist ivuxolimab in advanced cancers. Clones were read by immunoSEQ multiplex PCR, and TCRdb kept only the in-frame ones, dropping some. The sample records tens of thousands of clones, roughly 70% being singletons. The sample in question was CD4+ or CD8+ T cells sorted from blood, obtained in a trial of the OX40 agonist ivuxolimab. Every receptor here comes from an adult with an advanced solid tumor such as melanoma, head and neck, liver or kidney cancer. Each CDR3 is given with its conserved first and last residue. Each record gives: V gene, clone size, J gene, D gene, CDR3 length, CDR3 protein, CDR3 DNA. A D gene is named only where the DNA matches it firmly. Expanded clones are given a class, and other clones once, few, many or no size at all.

v_call: TRBV28
clone_size: .
j_call: TRBJ1-2
d_call: TRBD1
cdr3_length: 14
cdr3_aa: CASSSGTGRTEYTF
cdr3_nt: TGTGCCAGCAGTTCCGGGACAGGGCGGACAGAGTACACCTTC

v_call: TRBV6-5
clone_size: .
j_call: TRBJ2-7
d_call: .
cdr3_length: 15
cdr3_aa: CASSKRTATSYEQYF
cdr3_nt: TGTGCCAGCAGTAAGAGGACAGCTACATCTTACGAGCAGTACTTC

v_call: TRBV9
clone_size: .
j_call: TRBJ1-2
d_call: .
cdr3_length: 13
cdr3_aa: CASSVKGNYGYTF
cdr3_nt: TGTGCCAGCAGCGTAAAAGGGAACTATGGCTACACCTTC

v_call: TRBV6-6
clone_size: .
j_call: TRBJ2-1
d_call: .
cdr3_length: 12
cdr3_aa: CASGRPRNEQFF
cdr3_nt: TGTGCCAGCGGGCGTCCCCGGAATGAGCAGTTCTTC

v_call: TRBV2
clone_size: .
j_call: TRBJ2-2
d_call: .
cdr3_length: 14
cdr3_aa: CASTGSQNTGELFF
cdr3_nt: TGTGCCAGCACCGGGTCCCAGAACACCGGGGAGCTGTTTTTT

v_call: TRBV6-5
clone_size: .
j_call: TRBJ1-1
d_call: .
cdr3_length: 14
cdr3_aa: CASSSTGMNTEAFF
cdr3_nt: TGTGCCAGCAGTTCGACAGGTATGAACACTGAAGCTTTCTTT

v_call: TRBV29-1
clone_size: .
j_call: TRBJ2-7
d_call: TRBD1
cdr3_length: 13
cdr3_aa: CSAAGGASHEQYF
cdr3_nt: TGCAGCGCCGCAGGGGGAGCGAGCCACGAGCAGTACTTC

v_call: TRBV30
clone_size: .
j_call: TRBJ2-1
d_call: TRBD1
cdr3_length: 11
cdr3_aa: CAWVQGLEQFF
cdr3_nt: TGTGCCTGGGTACAGGGGCTTGAGCAGTTCTTC

v_call: TRBV6-5
clone_size: .
j_call: TRBJ2-7
d_call: TRBD1
cdr3_length: 14
cdr3_aa: CASSRTGSSYEQYF
cdr3_nt: TGTGCCAGCAGCCGGACAGGGTCGTCCTACGAGCAGTACTTC

v_call: TRBV1
clone_size: .
j_call: TRBJ2-7
d_call: .
cdr3_length: 16
cdr3_aa: CTSSQQDNPTNYEQYF
cdr3_nt: TGCACCAGCAGCCAACAAGATAACCCTACAAACTACGAGCAGTACTTC

v_call: TRBV11-2
clone_size: few
j_call: TRBJ2-1
d_call: .
cdr3_length: 12
cdr3_aa: CASSLTGDEQFF
cdr3_nt: TGTGCCAGCAGCTTGACAGGCGATGAGCAGTTCTTC

v_call: TRBV6-1
clone_size: .
j_call: TRBJ1-5
d_call: .
cdr3_length: 15
cdr3_aa: CAISEKGVGDQPQHF
cdr3_nt: TGTGCCATCAGTGAGAAGGGTGTAGGGGATCAGCCCCAGCATTTT

v_call: TRBV27
clone_size: .
j_call: TRBJ2-1
d_call: TRBD2
cdr3_length: 15
cdr3_aa: CASSLGAGGLNEQFF
cdr3_nt: TGTGCCAGCAGTTTGGGAGCGGGGGGGCTGAATGAGCAGTTCTTC

v_call: TRBV27
clone_size: .
j_call: TRBJ2-1
d_call: .
cdr3_length: 12
cdr3_aa: CASRVGAREQFF
cdr3_nt: TGTGCCAGCCGAGTGGGGGCTCGTGAGCAGTTCTTC

v_call: TRBV7-9
clone_size: .
j_call: TRBJ1-2
d_call: .
cdr3_length: 15
cdr3_aa: CASSLDIGPNDGYTF
cdr3_nt: TGTGCCAGCAGCTTAGATATAGGGCCGAACGATGGCTACACCTTC

v_call: TRBV11-1
clone_size: once
j_call: TRBJ2-3
d_call: .
cdr3_length: 15
cdr3_aa: CASSPPGTSTDTQYF
cdr3_nt: TGTGCCAGCAGCCCCCCAGGGACTAGCACAGATACGCAGTATTTT

v_call: TRBV5-1
clone_size: .
j_call: TRBJ2-5
d_call: TRBD2
cdr3_length: 15
cdr3_aa: CASNAQRGYSETQYF
cdr3_nt: TGCGCCAGCAACGCTCAGCGGGGCTATTCGGAGACCCAGTACTTC

v_call: TRBV6-5
clone_size: medium-sized
j_call: TRBJ1-1
d_call: .
cdr3_length: 13
cdr3_aa: CASSYADNTEAFF
cdr3_nt: TGTGCCAGCAGTTACGCGGATAACACTGAAGCTTTCTTT

v_call: TRBV6-5
clone_size: .
j_call: TRBJ2-1
d_call: .
cdr3_length: 12
cdr3_aa: CASSPPGDEQFF
cdr3_nt: TGTGCCAGCAGTCCCCCCGGGGATGAGCAGTTCTTC

v_call: TRBV28
clone_size: .
j_call: TRBJ2-1
d_call: .
cdr3_length: 13
cdr3_aa: CASSFDPYNEQFF
cdr3_nt: TGTGCCAGCAGTTTCGACCCCTACAATGAGCAGTTCTTC

v_call: TRBV6-1
clone_size: .
j_call: TRBJ2-7
d_call: TRBD1
cdr3_length: 15
cdr3_aa: CASRRGGTGAYEQYF
cdr3_nt: TGTGCCAGCCGTCGAGGGGGGACAGGGGCCTACGAGCAGTACTTC

v_call: TRBV5-6
clone_size: .
j_call: TRBJ2-7
d_call: .
cdr3_length: 13
cdr3_aa: CASSLAQGVEQYF
cdr3_nt: TGTGCCAGCAGCTTGGCGCAGGGAGTGGAGCAGTACTTC

v_call: TRBV5-6
clone_size: .
j_call: TRBJ2-1
d_call: TRBD2
cdr3_length: 16
cdr3_aa: CASSVGAGGAYNEQFF
cdr3_nt: TGTGCCAGCAGCGTGGGAGCGGGGGGCGCGTACAATGAGCAGTTCTTC

v_call: TRBV4-1
clone_size: large
j_call: TRBJ1-6
d_call: .
cdr3_length: 18
cdr3_aa: CASSPRQVLSSYNSPLHF
cdr3_nt: TGCGCCAGCAGCCCGAGACAGGTTCTGAGCTCCTATAATTCACCCCTCCACTTT

v_call: TRBV9
clone_size: .
j_call: TRBJ2-2
d_call: TRBD2
cdr3_length: 16
cdr3_aa: CASSTSGGASTGELFF
cdr3_nt: TGTGCCAGCAGCACTAGCGGGGGGGCGAGCACCGGGGAGCTGTTTTTT

v_call: TRBV11-2
clone_size: .
j_call: TRBJ2-7
d_call: TRBD2
cdr3_length: 17
cdr3_aa: CASSPARGREGPYEQYF
cdr3_nt: TGTGCCAGCAGTCCCGCAAGGGGGCGGGAGGGGCCCTACGAGCAGTACTTC

v_call: TRBV7-9
clone_size: .
j_call: TRBJ2-5
d_call: TRBD1
cdr3_length: 15
cdr3_aa: CASSPRDRVRETQYF
cdr3_nt: TGTGCCAGCAGCCCTCGGGACAGGGTGAGGGAGACCCAGTACTTC

v_call: TRBV27
clone_size: .
j_call: TRBJ2-3
d_call: .
cdr3_length: 16
cdr3_aa: CASSLWGQRSTDTQYF
cdr3_nt: TGTGCCAGCAGTTTATGGGGGCAGCGGAGCACAGATACGCAGTATTTT

v_call: TRBV6-6
clone_size: .
j_call: TRBJ2-7
d_call: .
cdr3_length: 11
cdr3_aa: CASTSGDEQYF
cdr3_nt: TGTGCCAGCACGTCGGGTGACGAGCAGTACTTC

v_call: TRBV19
clone_size: many
j_call: TRBJ2-1
d_call: .
cdr3_length: 14
cdr3_aa: CASTLASTYNEQFF
cdr3_nt: TGTGCCAGTACCCTAGCGTCTACCTACAATGAGCAGTTCTTC

v_call: TRBV13
clone_size: .
j_call: TRBJ2-7
d_call: .
cdr3_length: 14
cdr3_aa: CASSPRTSSYEQYF
cdr3_nt: TGTGCCAGCAGCCCTCGAACGAGCTCCTACGAGCAGTACTTC

v_call: TRBV7-8
clone_size: .
j_call: TRBJ2-7
d_call: .
cdr3_length: 17
cdr3_aa: CASSTRRVNPSSYEQYF
cdr3_nt: TGTGCCAGCAGCACCCGACGGGTTAACCCAAGCTCCTACGAGCAGTACTTC

v_call: TRBV19
clone_size: .
j_call: TRBJ1-5
d_call: .
cdr3_length: 17
cdr3_aa: CASSIITFGPGEKAQHF
cdr3_nt: TGTGCCAGTAGTATCATAACCTTCGGACCCGGCGAAAAAGCCCAGCATTTT

v_call: TRBV6-1
clone_size: .
j_call: TRBJ2-1
d_call: .
cdr3_length: 14
cdr3_aa: CASILQGWYNEQFF
cdr3_nt: TGTGCCAGCATTCTTCAGGGCTGGTACAATGAGCAGTTCTTC

v_call: TRBV4-3
clone_size: .
j_call: TRBJ2-3
d_call: .
cdr3_length: 17
cdr3_aa: CASSQDGATRIGDTQYF
cdr3_nt: TGCGCCAGCAGCCAAGATGGGGCTACCCGGATTGGGGATACGCAGTATTTT

v_call: TRBV10-3
clone_size: .
j_call: TRBJ1-1
d_call: TRBD1
cdr3_length: 15
cdr3_aa: CAIKKDRGGETEAFF
cdr3_nt: TGTGCCATCAAAAAGGACAGGGGAGGGGAGACTGAAGCTTTCTTT

v_call: TRBV6-5
clone_size: .
j_call: TRBJ2-5
d_call: TRBD1
cdr3_length: 15
cdr3_aa: CASSFSQGGWETQYF
cdr3_nt: TGTGCCAGCAGTTTTTCGCAAGGGGGCTGGGAGACCCAGTACTTC

v_call: TRBV10-1
clone_size: .
j_call: TRBJ1-2
d_call: TRBD1
cdr3_length: 16
cdr3_aa: CASSYHRDRGDYGYTF
cdr3_nt: TGCGCCAGCAGTTATCACCGGGACAGGGGGGACTATGGCTACACCTTC

v_call: TRBV5-1
clone_size: .
j_call: TRBJ2-2
d_call: .
cdr3_length: 15
cdr3_aa: CASSLEASPTGELFF
cdr3_nt: TGCGCCAGCAGCTTGGAGGCAAGCCCCACCGGGGAGCTGTTTTTT

v_call: TRBV10-3
clone_size: .
j_call: TRBJ2-1
d_call: .
cdr3_length: 12
cdr3_aa: CAIAYRDNEQFF
cdr3_nt: TGTGCCATCGCCTACAGGGACAATGAGCAGTTCTTC

v_call: TRBV5-4
clone_size: .
j_call: TRBJ1-1
d_call: .
cdr3_length: 14
cdr3_aa: CASSLSRQYTEAFF
cdr3_nt: TGTGCCAGCAGCCTTTCCAGACAATACACTGAAGCTTTCTTT

v_call: TRBV7-9
clone_size: few
j_call: TRBJ2-5
d_call: .
cdr3_length: 13
cdr3_aa: CASSHGVEETQYF
cdr3_nt: TGTGCCAGCAGCCACGGAGTCGAAGAGACCCAGTACTTC

v_call: TRBV5-1
clone_size: .
j_call: TRBJ2-7
d_call: TRBD2
cdr3_length: 15
cdr3_aa: CASRFERGDFYEQYF
cdr3_nt: TGCGCCAGCAGGTTTGAGCGGGGGGATTTCTACGAGCAGTACTTC

v_call: TRBV7-8
clone_size: few
j_call: TRBJ2-7
d_call: TRBD2
cdr3_length: 15
cdr3_aa: CASTQRGGLTHEQYF
cdr3_nt: TGTGCCAGCACCCAGCGGGGGGGTTTGACCCACGAGCAGTACTTC

v_call: TRBV29-1
clone_size: once
j_call: TRBJ1-2
d_call: TRBD1
cdr3_length: 13
cdr3_aa: CSVRRQGNYGYTF
cdr3_nt: TGCAGCGTTCGCCGACAGGGCAACTATGGCTACACCTTC

v_call: TRBV29-1
clone_size: .
j_call: TRBJ1-2
d_call: .
cdr3_length: 12
cdr3_aa: CSVEYPSGDHTF
cdr3_nt: TGCAGCGTTGAATATCCTAGCGGGGACCACACCTTC

v_call: TRBV11-3
clone_size: .
j_call: TRBJ2-1
d_call: TRBD2
cdr3_length: 13
cdr3_aa: CASNGGSYNEQFF
cdr3_nt: TGTGCCAGCAACGGGGGGTCCTACAATGAGCAGTTCTTC

v_call: TRBV4-1
clone_size: .
j_call: TRBJ2-1
d_call: .
cdr3_length: 14
cdr3_aa: CASSPGSSYNEQFF
cdr3_nt: TGCGCCAGCAGTCCAGGTTCCTCCTACAATGAGCAGTTCTTC

v_call: TRBV9
clone_size: .
j_call: TRBJ2-5
d_call: TRBD2
cdr3_length: 15
cdr3_aa: CASSPAGGYDETQYF
cdr3_nt: TGTGCCAGCAGCCCCGCGGGGGGGTATGACGAGACCCAGTACTTC

v_call: TRBV27
clone_size: once
j_call: TRBJ2-7
d_call: TRBD1
cdr3_length: 14
cdr3_aa: CASSWTGWFNEQYF
cdr3_nt: TGTGCCAGCAGTTGGACAGGGTGGTTCAACGAGCAGTACTTC

v_call: TRBV7-9
clone_size: .
j_call: TRBJ2-7
d_call: .
cdr3_length: 15
cdr3_aa: CASSPGQGRGYEQYF
cdr3_nt: TGTGCCAGCAGCCCAGGACAAGGGAGGGGGTACGAGCAGTACTTC

v_call: TRBV9
clone_size: once
j_call: TRBJ2-1
d_call: .
cdr3_length: 15
cdr3_aa: CASSVVSSSYNEQFF
cdr3_nt: TGTGCCAGCAGCGTAGTCAGTAGCTCCTACAATGAGCAGTTCTTC

v_call: TRBV6-1
clone_size: once
j_call: TRBJ2-1
d_call: .
cdr3_length: 13
cdr3_aa: CASFGGPYNEQFF
cdr3_nt: TGTGCCAGCTTCGGGGGGCCCTACAATGAGCAGTTCTTC

v_call: TRBV13
clone_size: .
j_call: TRBJ2-7
d_call: .
cdr3_length: 14
cdr3_aa: CASSLRGDSYEQYF
cdr3_nt: TGTGCCAGCAGCCTACGAGGGGACTCCTACGAGCAGTACTTC

v_call: TRBV11-3
clone_size: .
j_call: TRBJ2-1
d_call: .
cdr3_length: 13
cdr3_aa: CASSSALKLEQFF
cdr3_nt: TGTGCCAGCAGCTCAGCATTGAAGTTGGAGCAGTTCTTC

v_call: TRBV4-2
clone_size: .
j_call: TRBJ1-5
d_call: .
cdr3_length: 15
cdr3_aa: CASSQGLNSNQPQHF
cdr3_nt: TGTGCCAGCAGCCAAGGACTGAATAGCAATCAGCCCCAGCATTTT

v_call: TRBV7-9
clone_size: .
j_call: TRBJ1-1
d_call: .
cdr3_length: 12
cdr3_aa: CASSNWGTEAFF
cdr3_nt: TGTGCCAGCAGCAACTGGGGCACTGAAGCTTTCTTT

v_call: TRBV11-2
clone_size: once
j_call: TRBJ2-3
d_call: .
cdr3_length: 12
cdr3_aa: CTSSWGAGTQYF
cdr3_nt: TGTACCAGCAGCTGGGGGGCGGGTACGCAGTATTTT

v_call: TRBV7-9
clone_size: .
j_call: TRBJ2-1
d_call: TRBD2
cdr3_length: 16
cdr3_aa: CASSLSGGAFWNEQFF
cdr3_nt: TGTGCCAGCAGCTTGAGCGGGGGGGCCTTCTGGAATGAGCAGTTCTTC

v_call: TRBV5-5
clone_size: .
j_call: TRBJ1-5
d_call: .
cdr3_length: 16
cdr3_aa: CASSLSGRVGNQPQHF
cdr3_nt: TGTGCCAGCAGCTTGTCGGGCAGGGTGGGAAATCAGCCCCAGCATTTT